The T cell receptor (beta chain) under discussion was sequenced for a study of T-cell memory formation after mild COVID-19. Overall study results and limits: In second-wave clones peaking day 37, SARS-CoV-2 specificity remained unconfirmed. CD4+ clones that contracted lay mainly in CM and EM; CD8+ ones lay in EMRA. Later expanders leaned CD4+, whereas day 15 to 85 contracting clones were balanced CD4/CD8. Memory cells collected pre-infection included some clones that later responded, suggesting cross-reactive memory joined.

Notes on this clonotype: The target antigen is unknown.

Via MiXCR, TCRdb re-called the 5' RACE reads, giving one row per CDR3 protein. The sample contains hundreds of thousands of distinct CDR3 sequences, 25% to 30% of which appear only once. Germline loops: CDR1 SGHDT, CDR2 YYEEEE. The CDR3 is 14 residues long. V was cut by 4 bases and J by 0 bases, with 8 bases left in between. What was sequenced was PBMCs or a T cell subset sorted from them (not recorded which). The origin of this receptor is an adult woman who had mild COVID-19 (a few samples of this study predate the infection). Cell type and time point are not known. This sequence joins TRBV5-6 and TRBJ2-1; D ambiguous. Here the CDR3 DNA reads TGTGCCAGCAGCGAGGACGGCTCCTACAATGAGCAGTTCTTC. It codes for CASSEDGSYNEQFF.